What follows is one TCR beta chain and its context. These data are taken from a study of T cells after yellow fever vaccination. The CDR3 consists of 19 residues. V lost 8 bases, J lost 3 bases, and 30 bases lay in between. The germline V gene has CDR1 WNHNN and CDR2 SYGVQD (reference sequence). TCRdb reprocessed the 5' RACE reads with MiXCR, giving one entry per CDR3 protein. This table holds about 350,000 distinct CDR3 sequences, roughly 8.6% found once. Source: PBMCs, taken 45 days after the first yellow fever vaccination. The V call is TRBV10-1, the J call TRBJ2-3; D might be TRBD1 or TRBD2, each matching 5 bases. This clonotype was obtained from a man between 18 and 35 years old who received the YFV17D yellow fever vaccine. CDR3 protein: CASFLLGSRGALGTDTQYF. CDR3 sequence (DNA): TGCGCCAGCTTTCTGTTGGGGTCGAGGGGCGCCTTGGGTACAGATACGCAGTATTTT.